The T cell receptor (beta chain) described here comes from a study of blood T cell repertoires in COVID-19. Study details: Collection of acute and convalescent COVID-19 samples took place in the United States, Italy and Spain. From T cells, B-cell-depleted T cells, or PBMCs came the material, which was cDNA or gDNA.

There are a few counts of this clone. In the original workflow: Amplified reference gene primers provided the basis for estimating nucleated cell counts. Clones were read by immunoSEQ multiplex PCR, and TCRdb kept only the in-frame ones, dropping some. V and J calls and clone size come straight from that table; D and trimming were deduced from the DNA. The table includes approximately 300,000 clones, around 85% detected once. The sample was peripheral blood. The clonotype comes from a woman aged 50 to 65 with active or convalescent COVID-19.

This CDR3 is CASSRRENYGYTF. CDR3 DNA: TGTGCCAGCAGTCGCCGGGAGAACTATGGCTACACCTTC. This rearrangement joins TRBV12-3 or TRBV12-4 to TRBJ1-2; D remains ambiguous. V lost 5 bases to trimming and J lost 2 bases, with 9 bases between them. This CDR3 comprises 13 residues.